These 27 T cell receptor beta chains originate from one sample sequenced in a study of blood T cell repertoires in COVID-19. This table comes from immunoSEQ multiplex PCR, and its TCRdb copy is limited to in-frame clones, with some not included. The sample consists of fewer than 200,000 clones, around 87% of them appearing once. Sequencing used peripheral blood. These receptors were taken from a woman between 65 and 79 years old with COVID-19, enrolled during active disease.

This clone was detected once. The genes are TRBV19 and TRBJ1-3; D uncertain. The length of the CDR3 is 15 residues. Germline CDR1 reads LNHDA; CDR2 reads SQIVND (reference sequence). The V end lost 8 bases, the J end lost 0 bases, and 14 bases lay between the germline ends. The CDR3 nucleotides read TGTGCCAGTCGGACGGGAGGGAGCTCTGGAAACACCATATATTTT. This codes for CASRTGGSSGNTIYF.

This chain joins TRBV5-1 and TRBJ1-1; TRBD1 might be the D (6 bases). The germline gives CDR1 SGHRS, CDR2 YFSETQ. The CDR3 contains 15 residues. V lost 4 bases and J 4 bases, leaving 17 bases between the germline ends. Here the CDR3 reads CASSPRGLTGTEAFF. In DNA form, the CDR3 reads TGCGCCAGCAGCCCGAGGGGGTTAACGGGCACTGAAGCTTTCTTT.

This clone was seen only once. This chain joins TRBV15 and TRBJ2-1; 10 bases line up with TRBD2. The germline V gene has CDR1 LNHNV and CDR2 YYDKDF (reference sequence). V shed 2 bases, J shed 7 bases, and the junction held 8 bases outside the gene matches. This CDR3 is 16 amino acids long. This CDR3 is CATSRFLAGGGNEQFF. The CDR3 DNA reads TGTGCCACCAGCAGATTTTTAGCGGGAGGTGGAAATGAGCAGTTCTTC.

The gene calls are TRBV9 and TRBJ2-1, with 11 bases that match TRBD1. The CDR3 extends over 17 amino acids. V was clipped by 0 bases and J by 2 bases; unmatched bases: 4. CDR1 is SGDLS, CDR2 YYNGEE, per germline. CDR3 DNA sequence: TGTGCCAGCAGCGTAGCCTCGGGACAGGGGGCCTACAATGAGCAGTTCTTC. It translates to CASSVASGQGAYNEQFF.

The rearrangement links TRBV19 to TRBJ1-1, with TRBD1 matching over 8 bases. Per germline, CDR1 LNHDA and CDR2 SQIVND (reference sequence). Losses at the gene ends were 3 bases for V and 10 bases for J; bases not matched to a gene: 10. This CDR3 region has 14 residues. The CDR3, as DNA: TGTGCCAGTAGTATCTTACAGGGGGGGAGTGGAGCTTTCTTT. It translates to CASSILQGGSGAFF. Filled out from reference TRBV19 and TRBJ1-1, the complete variable domain reads DGGITQSPKYLFRKEGQNVTLSCEQNLNHDAMYWYRQDPGQGLRLIYYSQIVNDFQKGDIAEGYSVSREKKESFPLTVTSAQKNPTAFYLCASSILQGGSGAFFGQGTRLTVV.

V is TRBV28 and J is TRBJ1-6, with 7 bases identical to TRBD1. CDR1 and CDR2 from the germline V gene are MDHEN and SYDVKM. CDR3 size: 15 residues. Losses at the gene ends were 5 bases for V and 1 base for J; bases not matched to a gene: 2. DNA of the CDR3: TGTGCCAGCAGTCCACAGGGGTCCTATAATTCACCCCTCCACTTT. Its translation: CASSPQGSYNSPLHF. Using reference TRBV28 and TRBJ1-6 for the parts outside the CDR3, the full variable domain is DVKVTQSSRYLVKRTGEKVFLECVQDMDHENMFWYRQDPGLGLRLIYFSYDVKMKEKGDIPEGYSVSREKKERFSLILESASTNQTSMYLCASSPQGSYNSPLHFGNGTRLTVT.

This clone was seen only a few times. Here the CDR3 DNA reads TGCGCCAGCAGCTTAAATGGACAATCTTTTTACGAGCAGTACTTC. It is translated as CASSLNGQSFYEQYF. The genes are TRBV5-1 and TRBJ2-7; TRBD1 is a possible D gene (5 bases). CDR1 SGHRS and CDR2 YFSETQ come from the germline V gene. The CDR3 loop spans 15 amino acids. Trimming pared 2 bases from V and 4 bases from J, leaving 16 bases between.

On this clone: A much larger clone differs by one base, so this may be a read error. This rearrangement joins TRBV10-3 to TRBJ2-7; 10 bases fit TRBD1. The CDR3 loop spans 14 amino acids. Germline V gene data show CDR1 as ENHRY and CDR2 as SYGVKD. The DNA for the CDR3 is TGTGCCATCAGAGCGACAGGGGGCTCCTACGGGCAGTACTTC. It translates to CAIRATGGSYGQYF.

The chain couples TRBV5-1 to TRBJ1-2; D is unclear. The germline gives CDR1 SGHRS, CDR2 YFSETQ. This CDR3 has 14 residues. Trimming pared 0 bases from V and 1 base from J, leaving 7 bases between. CDR3 bases: TGCGCCAGCAGCTTGGCCGAGGTTAACTATGGCTACACCTTC. Protein: CASSLAEVNYGYTF.

V gene TRBV30 combines with J gene TRBJ2-2; TRBD1 matches 10 bases. From germline, CDR1 is GTSNPN and CDR2 SVGIG (reference sequence). With V trimmed by 1 base and J by 7 bases, 3 bases remained unmatched. This CDR3 spans 14 amino acids. The DNA of the CDR3 is TGTGCCTGGAGTGCGGGACAGGGGTTCGGGGAGCTGTTTTTT. Amino acids: CAWSAGQGFGELFF. The whole variable domain, remainder taken from reference TRBV30 and TRBJ2-2, is SQTIHQWPATLVQPVGSPLSLECTVEGTSNPNLYWYRQAAGRGLQLLFYSVGIGQISSEVPQNLSASRPQDRQFILSSKKLLLSDSGFYLCAWSAGQGFGELFFGEGSRLTVL.

About this clone: The junction shows a germline mismatch at one end, possibly a read error. The chain joins TRBV5-3 to TRBJ2-4, with D possibly matching TRBD2 (6 bases). TRBV5-3 is an ORF, and what it does is uncertain. The CDR3 length is 12 residues. CDR3 loop: CARSWPGLQTTF. DNA for the CDR3: TGTGCCAGAAGCTGGCCGGGACTCCAAACCACCTTC.

Comment on this clone: The same CDR3 also results from other DNA sequences found in this sample. The gene calls are TRBV7-8 and TRBJ2-5; 7 nucleotides agree with TRBD2. The germline CDR1 and CDR2 sequences are SGHVS and FQNEAQ. This CDR3 has 14 residues. With V trimmed by 5 bases and J by 2 bases, 5 bases remained unmatched. DNA for the CDR3: TGTGCCAGCAGCCCCCGGACTAGACAAGAGACCCAGTACTTC. The encoded protein is CASSPRTRQETQYF.

This clone showed up just once. The chain carries TRBV3-1 (or the pseudogene TRBV3-2) and TRBJ2-2; D is possibly TRBD2 (5 bases). Germline-derived CDR1 and CDR2 are LGHDT and YNNKEL (reference sequence). Trimming stripped 0 bases from V and 0 bases from J, with 11 bases between. The CDR3 spans 17 residues. This chain's CDR3 is CASSQDLAAANTGELFF. DNA of the CDR3: TGTGCCAGCAGCCAAGATTTGGCAGCGGCGAACACCGGGGAGCTGTTTTTT.

With respect to this clone: The sample carries other DNA sequences with the same CDR3. The chain uses TRBV27 and TRBJ1-1; no definite D call. V shed 3 bases and J shed 3 bases, with 8 bases lying between them. Germline loops: CDR1 MNHEY, CDR2 SMNVEV (reference sequence). The CDR3 is made up of 13 amino acids. The CDR3 DNA sequence: TGTGCCAGCAGTTTTTCGGGGTACACTGAAGCTTTCTTT. This sequence encodes CASSFSGYTEAFF.

A single count supports this clone. In DNA form, the CDR3 reads TGTGCCAGCAGCTTGGGACAGGGATCCACTGAAGCTTTCTTT. This encodes CASSLGQGSTEAFF. This chain connects TRBV7-2 to TRBJ1-1, with 9 bases that match TRBD1. CDR3 length equals 14 residues. Germline CDR1 and CDR2: SGHTA and FQGNSA. The trim removed 3 bases at V and 4 bases at J, leaving 3 bases unmatched.

The V and J genes are TRBV6-1 and TRBJ2-1, with D perhaps matching TRBD2 (5 bases). The germline gives CDR1 MNHNS, CDR2 SASEGT. V lost 2 bases, J lost 6 bases, and 11 bases lay in between. The CDR3 sequence is 14 residues long. CDR3 bases: TGTGCCAGCAGTGAAAGAGGAGGAGCCAATGAGCAGTTCTTC. Its protein is CASSERGGANEQFF.

The rearrangement links TRBV19 to TRBJ2-1, with a weak D call TRBD2 (6 bases). The CDR3 length is 14 residues. The germline gives CDR1 LNHDA, CDR2 SQIVND (reference sequence). The V gene lost 4 bases and the J gene lost 2 bases, with 9 bases spanning the gap. The CDR3 bases are TGTGCCAGTAGTAAAGCGGGTGCCTACAATGAGCAGTTCTTC. Amino acid sequence: CASSKAGAYNEQFF.

This clone was seen just once. V gene TRBV2 combines with J gene TRBJ2-5; TRBD2 might be the D (5 bases). Per the germline V gene, CDR1 is SNHLY and CDR2 is FYNNEI. Trimming pared 3 bases from V and 1 base from J, leaving 9 bases between. The CDR3 covers 14 residues. The CDR3 is CASSDERLQETQYF. In DNA form, the CDR3 reads TGTGCCAGCAGTGACGAGCGGCTCCAAGAGACCCAGTACTTC.

The rearrangement uses TRBV6-2 or TRBV6-3 and TRBJ1-5; 8 nucleotides agree with TRBD1. Trimming cost V 5 bases and J 2 bases; bases outside gene matches: 8. The CDR3 has 16 residues. Germline V gives CDR1 MNHEY, CDR2 SVGEGT. In nucleotides, the CDR3 is TGTGCCAGCAGTCTACAGGGGGGAGGAGGCAATCAGCCCCAGCATTTT. Translated: CASSLQGGGGNQPQHF.

This clone appeared a single time. One end of the junction does not line up with germline, which may come from a read error. This chain uses TRBV6-5 with TRBJ2-1; a weak D match, TRBD2 (5 bases). The CDR3 is 12 residues long. The germline gives CDR1 MNHEY, CDR2 SVGAGI. DNA for the CDR3: TGTGCCAGCAGCCAAAGCCAAGGGCGGGTGGTCTTC. It codes for CASSQSQGRVVF.

This chain joins TRBV6-2 or TRBV6-3 and TRBJ2-3, with 10 bases fitting TRBD2. The CDR3 runs 16 residues. CDR1 is MNHEY and CDR2 is SVGEGT in the germline V gene. V was clipped by 2 bases and J by 5 bases; unmatched bases: 7. In nucleotides, the CDR3 is TGTGCCAGCAGTTACCTTGGGACTAGCGAGGGAGATACGCAGTATTTT. Translating it yields CASSYLGTSEGDTQYF.

The chain joins TRBV11-2 to TRBJ2-7; D unclear. CDR3 size: 14 residues. V was cut by 3 bases and J by 0 bases, with 9 bases left in between. Germline CDR1 reads SGHAT; CDR2 reads FQNNGV. CDR3 in amino acids: CASSFLASSYEQYF. CDR3 sequence (DNA): TGTGCCAGCAGCTTTTTAGCCAGCTCCTACGAGCAGTACTTC.

This clone has more than one count but fewer than ten. V and J are TRBV30 and TRBJ1-1, with D possibly matching TRBD1 (6 bases). CDR3 size: 14 residues. Trimming removed 2 bases at V and 3 bases at J, with 13 bases between. Germline-derived CDR1 and CDR2 are GTSNPN and SVGIG (reference sequence). The CDR3 DNA reads TGTGCCTGGAGTAGAACAGGGATAGACACTGAAGCTTTCTTT. Amino acid sequence: CAWSRTGIDTEAFF.

The V call is TRBV6-5, the J call TRBJ2-1, with a weak D call TRBD2 (6 bases). CDR1 and CDR2 (germline): MNHEY, SVGAGI. CDR3 length: 14 amino acids. V gave up 6 bases and J gave up 4 bases, with 13 bases separating them. The CDR3 spells CASRSGTEYNEQFF. CDR3 DNA sequence: TGTGCCAGCAGGTCCGGGACTGAATACAATGAGCAGTTCTTC.

The genes are TRBV24-1 and TRBJ2-4; TRBD1 matches at 10 bases. The V gene end was trimmed by 4 bases and the J gene end by 8 bases; junction bases not matched to a gene: 10. Germline loops: CDR1 KGHDR, CDR2 SFDVKD. CDR3 length equals 16 residues. CDR3 bases: TGTGCCACCAGTGACCCGGGACAGGGGCGAGGTCACATTCAGTACTTC. As protein: CATSDPGQGRGHIQYF.

The CDR3 bases are TGTGCCAGCAGTGCACAGGGAAATTCACCCCTCCACTTT. It specifies CASSAQGNSPLHF. The rearrangement links TRBV2 to TRBJ1-6; a weak D match, TRBD1 (6 bases). CDR3 size: 13 residues. V lost 4 bases and J 7 bases, leaving 8 bases between the germline ends. CDR1 is SNHLY and CDR2 is FYNNEI in the germline V gene.

This rearrangement joins TRBV7-2 to TRBJ2-7, with 7 positions matching TRBD2. This CDR3 is 17 amino acids long. Trimming cost V 2 bases and J 3 bases; bases outside gene matches: 13. Germline V gene data show CDR1 as SGHTA and CDR2 as FQGNSA. CDR3 sequence: CASSLRWSGDYDYEQYF. DNA of the CDR3: TGTGCCAGCAGCTTAAGGTGGTCCGGGGACTATGACTACGAGCAGTACTTC.